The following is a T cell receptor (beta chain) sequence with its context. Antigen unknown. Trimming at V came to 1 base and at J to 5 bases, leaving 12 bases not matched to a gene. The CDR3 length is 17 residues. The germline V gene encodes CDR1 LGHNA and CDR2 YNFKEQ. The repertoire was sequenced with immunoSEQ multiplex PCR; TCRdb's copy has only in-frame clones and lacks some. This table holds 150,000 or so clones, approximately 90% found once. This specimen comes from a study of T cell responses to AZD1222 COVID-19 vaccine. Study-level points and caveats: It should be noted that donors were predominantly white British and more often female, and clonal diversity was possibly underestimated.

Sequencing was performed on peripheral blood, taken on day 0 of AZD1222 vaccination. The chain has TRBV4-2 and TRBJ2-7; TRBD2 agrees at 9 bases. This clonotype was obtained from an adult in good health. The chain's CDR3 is CASSQGLQASGTNEQYF. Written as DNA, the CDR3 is TGTGCCAGCAGCCAAGGGTTGCAGGCTAGCGGGACAAACGAGCAGTACTTC.